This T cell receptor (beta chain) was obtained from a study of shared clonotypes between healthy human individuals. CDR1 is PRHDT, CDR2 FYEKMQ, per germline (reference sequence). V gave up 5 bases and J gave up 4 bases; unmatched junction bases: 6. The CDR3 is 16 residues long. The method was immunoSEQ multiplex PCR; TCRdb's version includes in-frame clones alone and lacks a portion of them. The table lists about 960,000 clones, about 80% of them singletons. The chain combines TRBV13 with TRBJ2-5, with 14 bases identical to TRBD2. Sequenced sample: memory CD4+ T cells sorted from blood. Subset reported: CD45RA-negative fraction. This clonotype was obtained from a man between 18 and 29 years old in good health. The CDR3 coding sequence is TGTGCCAGCAGCCTGGGACTAGCGGGGGAGGGAGAGACCCAGTACTTC. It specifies CASSLGLAGEGETQYF.